This passage covers 23 T cell receptor beta chains from one sample sequenced in a study of cytomegalovirus exposure and HLA in healthy donors. 13 Jbeta primers and 60 Vbeta primers were used for the PCR. Some clones are missing from TCRdb's copy, which holds only in-frame ones; the method was immunoSEQ multiplex PCR. The profile covers fewer than 200,000 clones, with around 85% appearing a single time and more than 4% taken by the ten largest. Sequenced: PBMCs. Receptor source: a man in his forties or fifties in good health and CMV-seronegative.

The chain combines TRBV6-1 with TRBJ2-5; possibly TRBD2 for D (6 bases). The J call may be mistaken, given a closer DNA end match to TRBJ2-7. Germline V lookup: CDR1 MNHNS, CDR2 SASEGT. This CDR3 is built from 13 residues. CDR3 DNA: TGTGCCAGCAGTGCGGGACTGAGCTACGAGCAGTACTTC. Translating it yields CASSAGLSYEQYF.

This rearrangement joins TRBV9 to TRBJ1-2; D is uncertain. Germline V gene lookup returns CDR1 SGDLS and CDR2 YYNGEE. This CDR3 has 13 residues. Trimming removed 4 bases from V and 8 bases from J, with 15 bases in between. The CDR3 DNA follows: TGTGCCAGCAGCCTCCGGGAGGCCGGCGGCTACACCTTC. Encoded protein: CASSLREAGGYTF.

This clone was picked up one time. The chain joins TRBV9 to TRBJ1-4; weak D call: TRBD1 (5 bases). Trimming left V 0 bases short and J 0 bases short, with 9 bases between. The CDR3 length is 16 residues. The germline gives CDR1 SGDLS, CDR2 YYNGEE. The CDR3 nucleotides read TGTGCCAGCAGCGTAGCAGGGTCTGCAACTAATGAAAAACTGTTTTTT. It is translated as CASSVAGSATNEKLFF.

The chain is built from TRBV28 and TRBJ1-5; 8 bases line up with TRBD1. Germline V gene sequence: CDR1 MDHEN, CDR2 SYDVKM. The J segment lost 6 bases and the V segment lost 3 bases, leaving 4 bases of the junction unmatched. The CDR3 is 14 amino acids. The CDR3 loop is CASSFGTGTQPQHF. The CDR3 DNA is TGTGCCAGCAGTTTTGGGACAGGTACTCAGCCCCAGCATTTT.

This chain joins TRBV10-1 and TRBJ2-2; no clear D. Trimming removed 6 bases from V and 2 bases from J, with 10 bases in between. From germline, CDR1 is WNHNN and CDR2 SYGVQD (reference sequence). The CDR3 length is 14 residues. CDR3 residues: CASSRQRNTGELFF. The CDR3 region has the DNA TGCGCCAGCAGCCGCCAGCGTAACACCGGGGAGCTGTTTTTT.

V usage is TRBV10-3 and J usage is TRBJ2-1, with no clear D. The CDR3 consists of 13 residues. CDR1 is ENHRY, CDR2 SYGVKD, per germline. Trimming took off 0 bases at V and 6 bases at J, with 6 bases between the two ends. Written as DNA, the CDR3 is TGTGCCATCAGTGAGTCGACGGGCAATGAGCAGTTCTTC. Translation: CAISESTGNEQFF.

The V call is TRBV28, the J call TRBJ1-5; 7 nucleotides align to TRBD1. Germline trimming cut 6 bases from V and 3 bases from J; bases unmatched to any gene: 11. The CDR3 is made up of 16 amino acids. CDR1 is MDHEN, CDR2 SYDVKM, per germline. CDR3 in amino acids: CASRGGGSDFNQPQHF. For the CDR3, the DNA is TGTGCCAGCAGAGGAGGGGGCTCGGATTTCAATCAGCCCCAGCATTTT. Full variable domain (rest looked up from reference TRBV28 and TRBJ1-5): DVKVTQSSRYLVKRTGEKVFLECVQDMDHENMFWYRQDPGLGLRLIYFSYDVKMKEKGDIPEGYSVSREKKERFSLILESASTNQTSMYLCASRGGGSDFNQPQHFGDGTRLSIL.

V gene TRBV6-5 combines with J gene TRBJ2-5, with unresolved D. The end of the DNA aligns better with TRBJ2-7, so the J call may be wrong. Per germline, CDR1 MNHEY and CDR2 SVGAGI. The CDR3 totals 13 residues. CDR3 sequence reads: CASSKYSTYEQYF. The CDR3 region has the DNA TGTGCCAGCAGCAAATACAGCACCTACGAGCAGTACTTC.

The CDR3 region is CASSDQDRSSYNSPLHF. The CDR3, as DNA: TGTGCCAGCAGTGACCAGGACAGGAGCTCCTATAATTCACCCCTCCACTTT. The rearrangement links TRBV6-1 to TRBJ1-6; TRBD1 agrees at 7 bases. The germline gives CDR1 MNHNS, CDR2 SASEGT. The V gene end was trimmed by 3 bases and the J gene end by 0 bases; junction bases not matched to a gene: 5. CDR3 length equals 17 residues.

This clone showed up just a few times. The chain uses TRBV27 and TRBJ2-1, with 10 nucleotides matching TRBD1. The CDR3 is 15 amino acids. Trimming cost V 8 bases and J 4 bases; bases outside gene matches: 8. From germline, CDR1 is MNHEY and CDR2 SMNVEV (reference sequence). The CDR3 DNA reads as TGTGCCAGCCATCGGCCGGGACAGGGGTACAATGAGCAGTTCTTC. It yields the protein CASHRPGQGYNEQFF.

The gene calls are TRBV5-6 and TRBJ2-2, with 13 bases lining up with TRBD2. CDR3 length: 17 amino acids. Germline lookup yields CDR1 SGHDT and CDR2 YYEEEE. V was clipped by 2 bases and J by 7 bases; unmatched bases: 8. CDR3 loop: CASSLLTSGGFDGELFF. CDR3 DNA: TGTGCCAGCAGCTTACTGACTAGCGGGGGGTTCGACGGGGAGCTGTTTTTT.

The CDR3 coding sequence is TGTGCCAGCTCACCACGGAGTTCTCACACCGGGGAGCTGTTTTTT. It specifies CASSPRSSHTGELFF. The chain combines TRBV18 with TRBJ2-2; no definite D call. Germline V gene sequence: CDR1 KGHSH, CDR2 LQKENI. V was trimmed by 1 base and J by 3 bases, leaving 9 bases between them. The CDR3 totals 15 residues.

The V and J genes are TRBV5-4 and TRBJ1-5, with D possibly matching TRBD1 (6 bases). The CDR3 consists of 13 residues. The V end was cut by 4 bases, the J end by 4 bases, with 9 bases between. Looked up from germline, CDR1 is SGHNT and CDR2 is YYREEE (reference sequence). As DNA, the CDR3 is TGTGCCAGCAGCCTGGACAGTAATCAGCCCCAGCATTTT. Translation: CASSLDSNQPQHF.

The chain couples TRBV7-2 to TRBJ2-2, with D possibly TRBD2 on 7 matching bases. Trimming removed 4 bases at V and 4 bases at J, with 19 bases between. Germline V CDR1 and CDR2: SGHTA, FQGNSA. CDR3 size: 17 residues. CDR3 residues: CASSSSGKRGGTGELFF. The DNA for the CDR3 is TGTGCCAGCAGCTCATCGGGAAAAAGGGGGGGCACCGGGGAGCTGTTTTTT.

This chain links TRBV4-1 with TRBJ1-5, with no clear D. CDR3 length: 13 residues. Germline values: CDR1 MGHRA, CDR2 YSYEKL. The V end was cut by 4 bases, the J end by 10 bases, with 14 bases between. The CDR3 loop is CASSPPLDPPQHF. In nucleotides, the CDR3 is TGCGCCAGCAGCCCACCCCTAGATCCACCCCAGCATTTT.

V is TRBV27 and J is TRBJ2-2; D may be TRBD1 (6 bases). Germline V gene data show CDR1 as MNHEY and CDR2 as SMNVEV (reference sequence). The V end was cut by 1 base, the J end by 0 bases, with 9 bases between. The CDR3 runs 16 residues. CDR3 residues: CASSLFGGPNTGELFF. The CDR3 DNA reads as TGTGCCAGCAGTTTATTTGGGGGCCCGAACACCGGGGAGCTGTTTTTT.

The rearrangement links TRBV27 to TRBJ2-7; TRBD1 might be the D (5 bases). The V end was cut by 2 bases, the J end by 3 bases, with 11 bases between. This CDR3 region has 14 residues. Germline CDR1 and CDR2: MNHEY and SMNVEV (reference sequence). The CDR3 DNA follows: TGTGCCAGCAGTTTACTGGACACCAGCTACGAGCAGTACTTC. The encoded protein is CASSLLDTSYEQYF.

The V and J genes are TRBV19 and TRBJ1-4; 9 bases align to TRBD1. Germline V gene data show CDR1 as LNHDA and CDR2 as SQIVND (reference sequence). This CDR3 comprises 15 residues. The J segment lost 8 bases and the V segment lost 3 bases, leaving 7 bases of the junction unmatched. CDR3 amino acids: CASSIVGTGKEKLFF. CDR3 DNA: TGTGCCAGTAGTATTGTCGGGACAGGGAAGGAAAAACTGTTTTTT.

The chain recombines TRBV28 with TRBJ2-7, with D possibly being TRBD1 (5 bases). The germline CDR1 and CDR2 sequences are MDHEN and SYDVKM. The V gene lost 6 bases and the J gene lost 6 bases, with 15 bases spanning the gap. The CDR3 is 13 residues long. The CDR3 coding sequence is TGTGCCAGCAGATCAGGGTTTAGGTGCGAGCAGTACTTC. It encodes CASRSGFRCEQYF.

The gene calls are TRBV6-5 and TRBJ1-1, with D perhaps matching TRBD1 (5 bases). In germline, CDR1 is MNHEY, CDR2 SVGAGI. The CDR3 consists of 13 residues. V was shortened by 6 bases and J by 6 bases, with 14 bases between the two germline ends. The CDR3 loop is CASSWRRGAEAFF. Written as DNA, the CDR3 is TGTGCCAGCAGCTGGAGGAGGGGCGCTGAAGCTTTCTTT.

Only one count was recorded for this clone. The V and J genes are TRBV5-1 and TRBJ1-1, with a tentative D call TRBD1 (5 bases). The ends were cut back, 3 bases at V and 2 bases at J, with 11 bases in the middle. The CDR3 sequence is 14 residues long. CDR1 SGHRS and CDR2 YFSETQ come from the germline V gene. CDR3 sequence reads: CASSSYGGNTEAFF. CDR3 bases: TGCGCCAGCAGCTCCTACGGGGGTAACACTGAAGCTTTCTTT. Full variable domain (missing parts from reference TRBV5-1 and TRBJ1-1): KAGVTQTPRYLIKTRGQQVTLSCSPISGHRSVSWYQQTPGQGLQFLFEYFSETQRNKGNFPGRFSGRQFSNSRSEMNVSTLELGDSALYLCASSSYGGNTEAFFGQGTRLTVV.

This chain connects TRBV7-9 to TRBJ2-3; D is possibly TRBD2 (6 bases). CDR3 length: 17 amino acids. The germline CDR1 and CDR2 sequences are SEHNR and FQNEAQ (reference sequence). Trimming shortened V by 6 bases and J by 0 bases, and 19 bases separated the two germline ends. For the CDR3, the DNA is TGTGCCAGCAGTCTCGAGCTGGGACGGGGGAGCACAGATACGCAGTATTTT. Its protein is CASSLELGRGSTDTQYF.

This clone was observed a few times. V and J are TRBV7-2 and TRBJ1-5; TRBD1 is a possible D gene (6 bases). The germline CDR1 and CDR2 sequences are SGHTA and FQGNSA. The V end was cut by 3 bases, the J end by 6 bases, with 12 bases between. The CDR3 covers 14 residues. CDR3 protein: CASSLGGGGQPQHF. In nucleotides, the CDR3 is TGTGCCAGCAGCTTGGGGGGAGGGGGTCAGCCCCAGCATTTT.